This T cell receptor beta chain comes out of a study of blood T cell repertoires in COVID-19. On the study more broadly: Whether acute or convalescent, the COVID-19 samples came from the United States, Italy and Spain. T cells, B-cell-depleted T cells, or PBMCs provided the cDNA or gDNA that served as material.

Patients at the Seattle site were enrolled during active infection and followed longitudinally. Per the study methods: How many nucleated cells were present was estimated from reference gene primer amplification. Assay: immunoSEQ multiplex PCR; the TCRdb copy retains only in-frame clones and omits some. V and J calls and clone size are those listed in that table; D and trimming were worked out from the DNA. The data show 150,000 or so clones, with 80% to 90% seen just once and roughly 12% held by the top ten. Sequenced material: peripheral blood. This receptor was identified in a man between 18 and 29 years old with COVID-19, enrolled during active disease.

CDR3 region: CASSYSGTGTYEQYF. The CDR3 coding sequence is TGTGCCAGCAGCTATTCCGGGACTGGTACCTACGAGCAGTACTTC. The V call is TRBV7-2, the J call TRBJ2-7; the D gene is possibly TRBD2 (6 bases). The CDR3 length is 15 residues. CDR1 SGHTA and CDR2 FQGNSA come from the germline V gene. V was trimmed by 4 bases and J by 2 bases, leaving 15 bases between them.